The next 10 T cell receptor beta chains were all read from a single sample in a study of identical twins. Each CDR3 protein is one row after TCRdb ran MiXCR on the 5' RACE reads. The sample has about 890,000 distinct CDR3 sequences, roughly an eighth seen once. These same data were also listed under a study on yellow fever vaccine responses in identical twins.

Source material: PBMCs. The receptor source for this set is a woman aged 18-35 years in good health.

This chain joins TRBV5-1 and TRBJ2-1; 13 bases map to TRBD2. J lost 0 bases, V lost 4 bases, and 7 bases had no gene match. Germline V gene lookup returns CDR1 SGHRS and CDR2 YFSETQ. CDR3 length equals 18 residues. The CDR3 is CASSTGTSGVRSYNEQFF. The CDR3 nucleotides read TGCGCCAGCAGCACCGGGACTAGCGGGGTACGCTCCTACAATGAGCAGTTCTTC.

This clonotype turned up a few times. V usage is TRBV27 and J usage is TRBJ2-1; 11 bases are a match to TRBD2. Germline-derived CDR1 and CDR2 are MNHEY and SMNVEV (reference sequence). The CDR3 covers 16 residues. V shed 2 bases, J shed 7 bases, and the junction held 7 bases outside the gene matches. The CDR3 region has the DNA TGTGCCAGCAGTTTACCCACCGGGACTAGCGGTAATGAGCAGTTCTTC. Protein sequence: CASSLPTGTSGNEQFF.

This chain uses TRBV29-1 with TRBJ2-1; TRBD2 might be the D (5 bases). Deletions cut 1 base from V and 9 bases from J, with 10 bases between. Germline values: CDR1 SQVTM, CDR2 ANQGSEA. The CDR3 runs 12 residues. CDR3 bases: TGCAGCGTTGAAGTCGAGGGTGGTGAGCAGTTCTTC. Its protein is CSVEVEGGEQFF.

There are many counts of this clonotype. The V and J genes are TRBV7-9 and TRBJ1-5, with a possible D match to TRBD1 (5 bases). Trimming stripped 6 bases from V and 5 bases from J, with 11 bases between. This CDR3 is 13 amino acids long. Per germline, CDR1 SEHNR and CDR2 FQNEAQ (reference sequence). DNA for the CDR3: TGTGCCAGCAGTCGGGGGTGGGATCAGCCCCAGCATTTT. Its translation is CASSRGWDQPQHF.

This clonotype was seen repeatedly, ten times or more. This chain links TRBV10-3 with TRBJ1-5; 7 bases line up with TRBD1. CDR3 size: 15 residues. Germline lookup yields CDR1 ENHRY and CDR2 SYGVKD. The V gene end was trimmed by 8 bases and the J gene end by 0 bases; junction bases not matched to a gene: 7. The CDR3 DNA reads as TGTGCCATCGGTCAGGGGGTTTATAGCAATCAGCCCCAGCATTTT. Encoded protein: CAIGQGVYSNQPQHF.

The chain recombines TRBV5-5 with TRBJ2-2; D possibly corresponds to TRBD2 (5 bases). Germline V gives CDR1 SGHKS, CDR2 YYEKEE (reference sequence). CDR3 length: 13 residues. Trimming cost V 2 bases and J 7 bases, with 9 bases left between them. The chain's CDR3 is CASSFWGDGELFF. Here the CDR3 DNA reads TGTGCCAGCAGCTTTTGGGGAGACGGGGAGCTGTTTTTT.

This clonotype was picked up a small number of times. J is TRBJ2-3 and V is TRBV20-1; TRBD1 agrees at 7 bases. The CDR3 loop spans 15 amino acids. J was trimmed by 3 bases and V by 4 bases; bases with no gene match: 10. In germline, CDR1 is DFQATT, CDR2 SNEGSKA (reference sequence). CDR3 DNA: TGCAGTGCTAACGATCCGGGACAGAATACAGATACGCAGTATTTT. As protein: CSANDPGQNTDTQYF.

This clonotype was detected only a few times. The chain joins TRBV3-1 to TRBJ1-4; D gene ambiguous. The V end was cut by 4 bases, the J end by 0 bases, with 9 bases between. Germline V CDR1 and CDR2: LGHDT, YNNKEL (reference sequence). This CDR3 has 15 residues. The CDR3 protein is CASSPHGPTNEKLFF. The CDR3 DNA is TGTGCCAGCAGCCCTCACGGACCAACTAATGAAAAACTGTTTTTT.

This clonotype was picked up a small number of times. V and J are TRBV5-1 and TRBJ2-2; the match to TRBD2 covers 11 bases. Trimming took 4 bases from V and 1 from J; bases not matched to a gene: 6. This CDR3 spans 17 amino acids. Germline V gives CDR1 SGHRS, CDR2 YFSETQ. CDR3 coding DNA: TGCGCCAGCAGCCCCCCCGGACTAGCGGGGAACACCGGGGAGCTGTTTTTT. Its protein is CASSPPGLAGNTGELFF.

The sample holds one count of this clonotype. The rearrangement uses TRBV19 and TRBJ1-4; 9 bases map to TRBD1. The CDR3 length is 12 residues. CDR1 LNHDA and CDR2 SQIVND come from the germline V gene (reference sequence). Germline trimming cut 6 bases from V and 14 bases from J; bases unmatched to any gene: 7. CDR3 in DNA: TGTGCCAGTAGACTCGACAGGGGGAGTCTGTTTTTT. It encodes CASRLDRGSLFF.